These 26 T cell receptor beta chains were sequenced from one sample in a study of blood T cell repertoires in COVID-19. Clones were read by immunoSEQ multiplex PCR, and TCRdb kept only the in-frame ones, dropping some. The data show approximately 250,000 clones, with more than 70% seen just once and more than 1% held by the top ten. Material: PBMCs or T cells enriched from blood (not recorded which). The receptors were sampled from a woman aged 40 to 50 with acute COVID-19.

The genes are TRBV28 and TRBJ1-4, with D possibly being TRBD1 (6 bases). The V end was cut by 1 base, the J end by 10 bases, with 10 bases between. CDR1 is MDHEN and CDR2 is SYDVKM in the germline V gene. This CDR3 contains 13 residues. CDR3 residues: CASSLYVGGKLFF. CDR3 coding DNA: TGTGCCAGCAGTTTATATGTAGGGGGAAAACTGTTTTTT.

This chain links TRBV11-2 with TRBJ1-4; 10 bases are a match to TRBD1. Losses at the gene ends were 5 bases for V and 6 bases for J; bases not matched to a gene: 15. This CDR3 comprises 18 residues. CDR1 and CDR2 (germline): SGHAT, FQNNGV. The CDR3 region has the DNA TGTGCCAGCAGCAAGAGGGGGACAGGGGTGCGGAGGGATGAAAAACTGTTTTTT. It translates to CASSKRGTGVRRDEKLFF.

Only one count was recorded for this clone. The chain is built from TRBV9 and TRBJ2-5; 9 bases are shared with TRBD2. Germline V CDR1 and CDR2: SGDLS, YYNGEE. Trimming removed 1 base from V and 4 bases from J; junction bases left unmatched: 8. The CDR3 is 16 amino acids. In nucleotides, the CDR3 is TGTGCCAGCAGCGTATCTTTAGCGGGAGCTTCAGAGACCCAGTACTTC. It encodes CASSVSLAGASETQYF.

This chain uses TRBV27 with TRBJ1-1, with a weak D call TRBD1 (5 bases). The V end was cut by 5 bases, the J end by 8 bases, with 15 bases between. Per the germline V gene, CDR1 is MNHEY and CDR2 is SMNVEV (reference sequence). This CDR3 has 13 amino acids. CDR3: CASSPRDVSEAFF. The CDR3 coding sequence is TGTGCCAGCAGTCCGCGGGACGTCTCGGAAGCTTTCTTT.

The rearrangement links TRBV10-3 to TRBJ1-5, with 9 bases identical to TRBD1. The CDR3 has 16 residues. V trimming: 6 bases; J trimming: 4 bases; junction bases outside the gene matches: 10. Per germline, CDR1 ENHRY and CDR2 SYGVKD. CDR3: CAISPRAGTGNQPQHF. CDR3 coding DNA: TGTGCCATCAGCCCCAGAGCAGGGACAGGGAATCAGCCCCAGCATTTT.

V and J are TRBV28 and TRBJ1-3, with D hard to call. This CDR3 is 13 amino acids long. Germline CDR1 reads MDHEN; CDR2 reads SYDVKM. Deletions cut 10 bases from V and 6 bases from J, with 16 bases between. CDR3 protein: CATAGQPLNTIYF. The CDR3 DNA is TGTGCCACCGCGGGTCAACCCTTAAACACCATATATTTT.

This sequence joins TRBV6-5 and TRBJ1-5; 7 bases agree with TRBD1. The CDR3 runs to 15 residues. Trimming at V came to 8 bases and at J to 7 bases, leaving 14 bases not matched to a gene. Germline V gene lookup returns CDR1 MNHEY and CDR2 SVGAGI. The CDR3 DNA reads TGTGCCAGCCTGTTTGACAGGGCCGGGCCCCAGCCCCAGCATTTT. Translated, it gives CASLFDRAGPQPQHF.

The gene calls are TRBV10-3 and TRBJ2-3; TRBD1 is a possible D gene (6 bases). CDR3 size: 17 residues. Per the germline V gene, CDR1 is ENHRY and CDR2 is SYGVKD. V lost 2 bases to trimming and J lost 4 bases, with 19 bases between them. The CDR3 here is CAISEPQGSGDSDTQYF. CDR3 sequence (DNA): TGTGCCATCAGTGAGCCCCAGGGGAGTGGAGATTCAGATACGCAGTATTTT.

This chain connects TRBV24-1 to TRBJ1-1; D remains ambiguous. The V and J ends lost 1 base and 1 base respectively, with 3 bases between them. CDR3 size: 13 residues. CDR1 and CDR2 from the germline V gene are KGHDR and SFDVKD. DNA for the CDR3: TGTGCCACCAGTGATTTCCAGAACACTGAAGCTTTCTTT. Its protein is CATSDFQNTEAFF.

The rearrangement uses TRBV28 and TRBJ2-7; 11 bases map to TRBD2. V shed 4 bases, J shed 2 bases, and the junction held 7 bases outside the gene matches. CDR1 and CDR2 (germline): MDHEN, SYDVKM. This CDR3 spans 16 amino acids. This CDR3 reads CASSWTSGQLTYEQYF. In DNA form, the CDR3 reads TGTGCCAGCAGTTGGACTAGCGGGCAGCTGACCTACGAGCAGTACTTC.

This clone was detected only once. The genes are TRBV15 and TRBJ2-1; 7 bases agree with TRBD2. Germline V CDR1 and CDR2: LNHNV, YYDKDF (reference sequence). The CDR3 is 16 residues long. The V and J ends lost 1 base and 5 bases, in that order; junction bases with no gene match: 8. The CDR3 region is CATSRGGEGLDNEQFF. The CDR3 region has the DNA TGTGCCACCAGCAGAGGGGGGGAGGGCCTGGACAATGAGCAGTTCTTC. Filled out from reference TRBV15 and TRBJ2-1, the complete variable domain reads DAMVIQNPRYQVTQFGKPVTLSCSQTLNHNVMYWYQQKSSQAPKLLFHYYDKDFNNEADTPDNFQSRRPNTSFCFLDIRSPGLGDTAMYLCATSRGGEGLDNEQFFGPGTRLTVL.

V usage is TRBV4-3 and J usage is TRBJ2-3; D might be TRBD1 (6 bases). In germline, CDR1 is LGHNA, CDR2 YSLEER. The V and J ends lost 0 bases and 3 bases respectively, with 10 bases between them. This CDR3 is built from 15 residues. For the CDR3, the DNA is TGCGCCAGCAGCCAAGATGGGGGCAGGACAGATACGCAGTATTTT. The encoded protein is CASSQDGGRTDTQYF.

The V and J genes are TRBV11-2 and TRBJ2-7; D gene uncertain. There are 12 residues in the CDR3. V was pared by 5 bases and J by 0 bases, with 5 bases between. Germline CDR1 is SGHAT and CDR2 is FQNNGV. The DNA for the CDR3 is TGTGCCAGCAGCCCGAGCTCCTACGAGCAGTACTTC. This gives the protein CASSPSSYEQYF.

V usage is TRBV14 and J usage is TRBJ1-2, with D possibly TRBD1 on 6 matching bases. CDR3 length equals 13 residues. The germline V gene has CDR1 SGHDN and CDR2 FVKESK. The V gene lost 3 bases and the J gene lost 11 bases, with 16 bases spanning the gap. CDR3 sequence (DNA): TGTGCCAGCAGCCATACAGGGTCCAAGGCTTACACCTTC. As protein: CASSHTGSKAYTF.

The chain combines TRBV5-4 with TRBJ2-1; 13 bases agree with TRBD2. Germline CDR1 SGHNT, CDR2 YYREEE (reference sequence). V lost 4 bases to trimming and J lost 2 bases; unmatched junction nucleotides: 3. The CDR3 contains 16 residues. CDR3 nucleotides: TGTGCCAGCAGCCGGGGACTAGCGGGAACCTACAATGAGCAGTTCTTC. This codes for CASSRGLAGTYNEQFF. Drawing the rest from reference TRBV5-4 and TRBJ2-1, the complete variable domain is ETGVTQSPTHLIKTRGQQVTLRCSSQSGHNTVSWYQQALGQGPQFIFQYYREEENGRGNFPPRFSGLQFPNYSSELNVNALELDDSALYLCASSRGLAGTYNEQFFGPGTRLTVL.

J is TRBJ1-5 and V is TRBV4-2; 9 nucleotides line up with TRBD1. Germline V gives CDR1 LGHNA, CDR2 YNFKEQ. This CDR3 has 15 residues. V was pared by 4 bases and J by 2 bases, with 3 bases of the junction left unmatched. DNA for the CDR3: TGTGCCAGCAGCCCGGACAGGGGAGGCAATCAGCCCCAGCATTTT. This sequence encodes CASSPDRGGNQPQHF.

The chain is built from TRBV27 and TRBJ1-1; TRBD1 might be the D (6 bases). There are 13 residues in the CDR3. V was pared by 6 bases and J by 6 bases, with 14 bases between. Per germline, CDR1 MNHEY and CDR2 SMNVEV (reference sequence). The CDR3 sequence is CASSQQGVAEAFF. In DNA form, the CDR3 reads TGTGCCAGCAGCCAACAGGGAGTGGCTGAAGCTTTCTTT.

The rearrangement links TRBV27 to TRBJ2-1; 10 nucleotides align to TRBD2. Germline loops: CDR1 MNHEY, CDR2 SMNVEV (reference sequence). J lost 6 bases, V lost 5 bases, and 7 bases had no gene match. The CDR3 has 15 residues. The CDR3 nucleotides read TGTGCCAGCAGTCCACTAGCGGGACCAATCAATGAGCAGTTCTTC. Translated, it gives CASSPLAGPINEQFF.

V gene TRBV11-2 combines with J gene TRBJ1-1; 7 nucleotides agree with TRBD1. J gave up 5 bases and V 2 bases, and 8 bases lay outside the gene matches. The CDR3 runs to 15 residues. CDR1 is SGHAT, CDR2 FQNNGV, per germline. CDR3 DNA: TGTGCCAGCAGCTTAACGGGACAGTGGGGAACTGAAGCTTTCTTT. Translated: CASSLTGQWGTEAFF.

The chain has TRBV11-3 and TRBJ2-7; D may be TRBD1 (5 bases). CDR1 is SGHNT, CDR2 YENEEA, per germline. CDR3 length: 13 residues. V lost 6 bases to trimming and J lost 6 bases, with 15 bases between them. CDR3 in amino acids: CASSSQGEAEQYF. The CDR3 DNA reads TGTGCCAGCAGTTCTCAGGGTGAAGCCGAGCAGTACTTC.

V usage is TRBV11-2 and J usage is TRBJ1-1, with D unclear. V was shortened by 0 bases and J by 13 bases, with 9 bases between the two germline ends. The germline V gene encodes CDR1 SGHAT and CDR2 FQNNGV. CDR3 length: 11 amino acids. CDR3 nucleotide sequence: TGTGCCAGCAGCTTAGATCTCAGCGTTTTCTTT. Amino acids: CASSLDLSVFF.

CDR3 residues: CASSLVVGGRTSTEAFF. The CDR3 DNA reads TGTGCCAGCAGCTTAGTAGTAGGGGGCCGAACGTCCACTGAAGCTTTCTTT. The gene calls are TRBV7-9 and TRBJ1-1; 7 nucleotides align to TRBD1. The CDR3 is 17 amino acids. Trimming at V came to 1 base and at J to 4 bases, leaving 12 bases not matched to a gene. From germline, CDR1 is SEHNR and CDR2 FQNEAQ (reference sequence).

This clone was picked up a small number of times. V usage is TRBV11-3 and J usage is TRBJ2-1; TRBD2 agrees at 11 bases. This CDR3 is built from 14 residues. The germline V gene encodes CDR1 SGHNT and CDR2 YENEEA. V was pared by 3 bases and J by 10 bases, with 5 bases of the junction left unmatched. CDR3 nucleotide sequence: TGTGCCAGCAGCTTCAAACTAGCGGGAGCGGAGCAGTTCTTC. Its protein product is CASSFKLAGAEQFF.

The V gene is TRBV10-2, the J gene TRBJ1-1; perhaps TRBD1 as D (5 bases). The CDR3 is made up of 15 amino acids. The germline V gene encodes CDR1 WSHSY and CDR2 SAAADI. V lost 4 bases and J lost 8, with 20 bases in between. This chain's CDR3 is CASSAKRQLHGEAFF. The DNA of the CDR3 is TGCGCCAGCAGTGCTAAGAGACAGCTCCATGGGGAAGCTTTCTTT.

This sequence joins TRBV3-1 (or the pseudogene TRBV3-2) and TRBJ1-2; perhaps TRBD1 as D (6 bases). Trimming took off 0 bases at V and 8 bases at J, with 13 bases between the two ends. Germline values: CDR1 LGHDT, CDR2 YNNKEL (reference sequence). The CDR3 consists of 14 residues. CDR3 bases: TGTGCCAGCAGCCAAGAGGGGGGGGCGCGGGGCTACACCTTC. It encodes CASSQEGGARGYTF.

CDR3 amino acids: CASSSIGQGRDNYGYTF. In DNA, the CDR3 is TGTGCCAGCAGTTCAATTGGACAGGGTCGAGATAACTATGGCTACACCTTC. The chain combines TRBV28 with TRBJ1-2, with 8 positions matching TRBD1. The CDR3 has 17 residues. The V gene end was trimmed by 4 bases and the J gene end by 1 base; junction bases not matched to a gene: 11. Germline CDR1 and CDR2: MDHEN and SYDVKM.